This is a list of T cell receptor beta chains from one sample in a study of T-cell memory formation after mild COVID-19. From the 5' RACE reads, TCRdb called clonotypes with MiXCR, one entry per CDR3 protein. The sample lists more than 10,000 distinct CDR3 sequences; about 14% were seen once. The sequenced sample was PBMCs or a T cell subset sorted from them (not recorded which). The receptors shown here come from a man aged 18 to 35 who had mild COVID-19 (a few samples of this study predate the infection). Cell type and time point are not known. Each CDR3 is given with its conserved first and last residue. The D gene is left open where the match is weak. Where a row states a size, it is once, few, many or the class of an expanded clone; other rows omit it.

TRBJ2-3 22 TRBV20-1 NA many CSASVGVGQRLVTDPSTDTQYF TGCAGTGCTTCCGTGGGGGTGGGCCAAAGACTAGTGACCGATCCTAGCACAGATACGCAGTATTTT
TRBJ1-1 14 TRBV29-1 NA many CSAGGRRVNTEAFF TGCAGCGCGGGGGGACGCAGGGTGAACACTGAAGCTTTCTTT
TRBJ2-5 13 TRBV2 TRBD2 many CASSEMGGETQYF TGTGCCAGCAGTGAGATGGGGGGGGAGACCCAGTACTTC
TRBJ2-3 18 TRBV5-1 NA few CASSLLGVAAASTDTQYF TGCGCCAGCAGCTTGTTGGGGGTTGCAGCCGCTAGCACAGATACGCAGTATTTT
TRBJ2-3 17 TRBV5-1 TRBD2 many CASSFGLAGWGTDTQYF TGCGCCAGCAGCTTCGGGCTAGCGGGGTGGGGCACAGATACGCAGTATTTT
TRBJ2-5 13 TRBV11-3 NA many CASSLADQETQYF TGTGCCAGCAGCTTAGCCGATCAAGAGACCCAGTACTTC
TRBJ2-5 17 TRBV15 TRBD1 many CATSRDRADRVGETQYF TGTGCCACCAGCAGAGATCGGGCCGACAGGGTAGGAGAGACCCAGTACTTC
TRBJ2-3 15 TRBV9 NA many CASSVDQRRGDTQYF TGTGCCAGCAGCGTAGATCAGCGCCGGGGAGATACGCAGTATTTT
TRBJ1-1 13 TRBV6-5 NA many CASRRGWVTEAFF TGTGCCAGCAGGCGGGGGTGGGTCACTGAAGCTTTCTTT
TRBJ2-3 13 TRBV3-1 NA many CASSQVTTDTQYF TGTGCCAGCAGCCAAGTAACGACAGATACGCAGTATTTT
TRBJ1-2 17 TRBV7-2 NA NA CASSALPPLVSDYGYTF TGTGCCAGCAGCGCTCTTCCGCCCCTCGTTTCGGACTATGGCTACACCTTC
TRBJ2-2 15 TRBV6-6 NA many CASSDPGTPGGELFF TGTGCCAGCAGTGACCCCGGGACCCCCGGCGGGGAGCTGTTTTTT
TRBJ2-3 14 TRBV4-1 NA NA CASSQDPPPDTQYF TGCGCCAGCAGCCAAGATCCTCCGCCAGATACGCAGTATTTT
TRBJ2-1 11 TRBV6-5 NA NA CASREGYIQFF TGTGCCAGCAGGGAGGGGTACATTCAGTTCTTC
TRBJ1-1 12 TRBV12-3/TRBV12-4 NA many CASSLWANEAFF TGTGCCAGCAGCTTATGGGCCAATGAAGCTTTCTTT
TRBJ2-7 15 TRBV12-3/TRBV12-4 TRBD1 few CASSPWTGGSYEQYF TGTGCCAGCAGTCCCTGGACAGGGGGCTCCTACGAGCAGTACTTC
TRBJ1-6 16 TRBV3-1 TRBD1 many CASSQEGTGTNSPLHF TGTGCCAGCAGCCAAGAAGGGACAGGGACTAATTCACCCCTCCACTTT
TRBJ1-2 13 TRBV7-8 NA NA CASSLETGPGYTF TGTGCCAGCAGCTTAGAGACAGGACCTGGCTACACCTTC
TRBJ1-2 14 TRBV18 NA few CASSPVQGRYGYTF TGTGCCAGCTCACCCGTCCAGGGACGGTATGGCTACACCTTC
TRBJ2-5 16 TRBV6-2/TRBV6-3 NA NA CASSYQAGRYQETQYF TGTGCCAGCAGTTACCAAGCAGGGCGGTACCAAGAGACCCAGTACTTC
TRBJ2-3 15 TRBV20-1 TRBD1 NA CSARGQGIRVDTQYF TGCAGTGCTAGAGGACAGGGTATAAGGGTAGATACGCAGTATTTT
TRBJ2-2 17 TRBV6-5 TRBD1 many CASSLELGQGYTGELFF TGTGCCAGCAGTCTGGAGCTGGGACAGGGGTACACCGGGGAGCTGTTTTTT
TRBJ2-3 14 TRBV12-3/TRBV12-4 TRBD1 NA CASRGRGHSDTQYF TGTGCCAGCAGGGGCAGGGGGCATTCAGATACGCAGTATTTT
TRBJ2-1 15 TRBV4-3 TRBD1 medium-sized CASSRSLRDSNEQFF TGCGCCAGCAGCCGGAGTCTCCGGGACAGCAATGAGCAGTTCTTC
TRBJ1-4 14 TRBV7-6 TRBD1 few CASSLATGNEKLFF TGTGCCAGCAGCTTAGCGACAGGGAATGAAAAACTGTTTTTT
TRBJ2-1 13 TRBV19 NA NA CASSGFLRGEQFF TGTGCCAGTAGTGGATTCCTTCGTGGTGAGCAGTTCTTC
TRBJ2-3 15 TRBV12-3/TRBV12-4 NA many CASRLGTLVADTQYF TGTGCCAGCAGACTTGGGACACTCGTTGCAGATACGCAGTATTTT
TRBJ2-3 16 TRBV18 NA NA CASSPVAVRRTDTQYF TGTGCCAGCTCACCGGTAGCGGTGCGTCGCACAGATACGCAGTATTTT
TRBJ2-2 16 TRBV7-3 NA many CASSLAGPIHTGELFF TGTGCCAGCAGCTTAGCAGGGCCCATCCACACCGGGGAGCTGTTTTTT
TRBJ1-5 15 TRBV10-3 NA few CASRQDHLSNQPQHF TGTGCCAGCCGACAGGATCACCTTAGCAATCAGCCCCAGCATTTT
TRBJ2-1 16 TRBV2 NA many CASLKSSWISYNEQFF TGTGCCAGCTTGAAGAGTAGCTGGATTTCCTACAATGAGCAGTTCTTC
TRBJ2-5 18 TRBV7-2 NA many CASSTRTYRDSIQETQYF TGTGCCAGCAGCACCCGTACCTATCGGGACTCAATCCAAGAGACCCAGTACTTC
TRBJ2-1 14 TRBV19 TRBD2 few CASGTSGGFREQFF TGTGCCAGCGGGACTAGCGGGGGGTTCCGTGAGCAGTTCTTC
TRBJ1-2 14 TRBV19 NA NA CASSITPRTYGYTF TGTGCCAGTAGTATAACTCCAAGGACGTATGGCTACACCTTC
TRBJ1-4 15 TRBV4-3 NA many CASSQDGSRNEKLFF TGCGCCAGCAGCCAAGATGGGTCAAGGAATGAAAAACTGTTTTTT
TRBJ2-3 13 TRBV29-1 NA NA CSVEVGETDTQYF TGCAGCGTTGAAGTGGGGGAAACAGATACGCAGTATTTT
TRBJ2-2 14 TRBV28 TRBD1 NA CASSLGRGTGELFF TGTGCCAGCAGTTTAGGCAGGGGGACCGGGGAGCTGTTTTTT
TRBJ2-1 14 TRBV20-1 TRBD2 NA CSAIRLAGFNEQFF TGCAGTGCTATCCGACTAGCGGGGTTCAATGAGCAGTTCTTC
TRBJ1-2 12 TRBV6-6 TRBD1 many CASSSQGYGYTF TGTGCCAGCAGCTCACAGGGGTATGGCTACACCTTC
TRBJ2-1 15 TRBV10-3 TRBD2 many CAIMEIAGRYNEQFF TGTGCCATCATGGAAATAGCGGGGAGGTACAATGAGCAGTTCTTC
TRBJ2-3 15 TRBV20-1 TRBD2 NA CSAGQIGGGADTQYF TGCAGTGCTGGACAGATCGGCGGGGGGGCAGATACGCAGTATTTT
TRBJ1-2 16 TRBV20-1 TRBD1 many CSAREGTEPLWYGYTF TGCAGTGCTAGAGAGGGGACAGAGCCACTCTGGTATGGCTACACCTTC
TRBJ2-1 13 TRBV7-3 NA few CASSSQGGNEQFF TGTGCCAGCAGCTCGCAGGGGGGCAATGAGCAGTTCTTC
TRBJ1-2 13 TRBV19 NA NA CASTLTGVYGYTF TGTGCCAGTACCCTGACCGGGGTCTATGGCTACACCTTC
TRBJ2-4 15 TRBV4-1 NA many CASSSPGVAKNIQYF TGCGCCAGCAGCTCCCCGGGAGTGGCCAAAAACATTCAGTACTTC
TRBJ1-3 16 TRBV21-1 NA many CASRETGSTSGNTIYF TGTGCCAGCAGAGAGACAGGGTCGACCTCTGGAAACACCATATATTTT